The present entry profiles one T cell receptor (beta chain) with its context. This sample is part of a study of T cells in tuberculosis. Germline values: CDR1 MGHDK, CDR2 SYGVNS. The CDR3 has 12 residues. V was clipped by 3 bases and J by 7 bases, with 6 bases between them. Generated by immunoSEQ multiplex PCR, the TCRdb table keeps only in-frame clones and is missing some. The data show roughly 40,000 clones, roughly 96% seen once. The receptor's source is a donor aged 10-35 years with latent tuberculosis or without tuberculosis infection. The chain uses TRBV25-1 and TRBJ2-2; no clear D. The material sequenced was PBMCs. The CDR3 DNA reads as TGTGCCAGCAGTGATCCGCGCGGGGAGCTGTTTTTT. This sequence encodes CASSDPRGELFF.